Below, 24 T cell receptor beta chains from the same sample are listed, as sequenced in a study of response to subunit inactivated influenza vaccine. In TCRdb, the RT-PCR reads were re-called with MiXCR into one record per CDR3 protein. The table records roughly 710,000 distinct CDR3 sequences, 12% to 15% of them present only once. The sample was PBMCs from blood, taken approximately 15 days before vaccination. These receptor sequences come from a man aged 50-60 years who received an inactivated influenza vaccine.

This clonotype was seen only a few times. The genes are TRBV18 and TRBJ2-7, with 9 nucleotides matching TRBD1. The CDR3 contains 16 residues. The J segment lost 6 bases and the V segment lost 0 bases, leaving 9 bases of the junction unmatched. Germline V lookup: CDR1 KGHSH, CDR2 LQKENI. The CDR3 is CASSPPYRDRVFEQYF. The CDR3 DNA reads as TGTGCCAGCTCACCACCCTACCGGGACAGGGTTTTCGAGCAGTACTTC.

The table lists this clonotype with a few counts. The chain is built from TRBV5-1 and TRBJ2-1; unclear D gene. The length of the CDR3 is 12 residues. The germline gives CDR1 SGHRS, CDR2 YFSETQ. Trimming took off 2 bases at V and 6 bases at J, with 6 bases between the two ends. In nucleotides, the CDR3 is TGCGCCAGCAGCTTCCTTCTCAATGAGCAGTTCTTC. Protein sequence: CASSFLLNEQFF.

CDR3 coding DNA: TGTGCCAGTAGTATGGGGGATGGTCAGTACAATGAGCAGTTCTTC. Its protein product is CASSMGDGQYNEQFF. The chain links TRBV19 to TRBJ2-1; the D call may be TRBD1 or TRBD2 (5 bases each). The CDR3 runs 15 residues. CDR1 LNHDA and CDR2 SQIVND come from the germline V gene (reference sequence). V lost 3 bases and J 4 bases, leaving 13 bases between the germline ends.

This clonotype appeared a few times. V is TRBV12-3 or TRBV12-4 and J is TRBJ1-6; D is undetermined. Trimming took 3 bases from V and 0 from J, leaving 6 bases between them. The CDR3 extends over 15 amino acids. The CDR3 spells CASSFTGSYNSPLHF. CDR3 in DNA: TGTGCCAGCAGTTTCACGGGCTCCTATAATTCACCCCTCCACTTT.

The table lists this clonotype with many counts. The gene calls are TRBV27 and TRBJ2-3; D remains unclear. This CDR3 is 15 amino acids long. V dropped 0 bases and J dropped 1 base, with 8 bases sitting between them. CDR1 is MNHEY and CDR2 is SMNVEV in the germline V gene (reference sequence). The CDR3 sequence is CASSLSVAGTDTQYF. In DNA, the CDR3 is TGTGCCAGCAGTTTATCTGTGGCGGGCACAGATACGCAGTATTTT.

This clonotype was observed at least ten times. This chain connects TRBV7-9 to TRBJ1-1; 7 positions agree with TRBD1. The J segment lost 0 bases and the V segment lost 6 bases, leaving 4 bases of the junction unmatched. The CDR3 length is 14 residues. The germline V gene has CDR1 SEHNR and CDR2 FQNEAQ (reference sequence). CDR3 region: CASRDREMNTEAFF. CDR3 in DNA: TGTGCCAGCAGAGACAGGGAGATGAACACTGAAGCTTTCTTT.

This sequence joins TRBV12-3 or TRBV12-4 and TRBJ1-4; unclear D gene. The V gene lost 6 bases and the J gene lost 0 bases, with 17 bases spanning the gap. The CDR3 length is 17 residues. CDR3 sequence reads: CASSPPWGKTTNEKLFF. The DNA for the CDR3 is TGTGCCAGCAGCCCACCTTGGGGAAAGACAACTAATGAAAAACTGTTTTTT.

The chain employs TRBV11-2 and TRBJ2-7; 8 nucleotides match TRBD1. Germline CDR1 is SGHAT and CDR2 is FQNNGV. J gave up 7 bases and V 1 base, and 12 bases lay outside the gene matches. The CDR3 runs to 16 residues. The CDR3 DNA reads as TGTGCCAGCAGCTTAGTCCCAGTCAGGGGGCAAGGAGAGCAGTACTTC. Translation gives CASSLVPVRGQGEQYF.

This clonotype was counted many times. The V gene is TRBV4-2, the J gene TRBJ1-1; D uncertain. Trimming cost V 3 bases and J 5 bases, with 16 bases left between them. From germline, CDR1 is LGHNA and CDR2 YNFKEQ. CDR3 size: 15 residues. The CDR3 DNA reads TGTGCCAGCAGCCACGGCTACGATCTGGGGACTGAAGCTTTCTTT. This translates into CASSHGYDLGTEAFF.

In this sample, this clonotype turned up many times. This sequence joins TRBV3-1 and TRBJ2-7, with unresolved D. Looked up from germline, CDR1 is LGHDT and CDR2 is YNNKEL (reference sequence). The CDR3 runs 11 residues. Trimming took 1 base from V and 7 from J, leaving 5 bases between them. The CDR3 is CASSQGGEQYF. The DNA of the CDR3 is TGTGCCAGCAGCCAAGGGGGAGAGCAGTACTTC.

Only a few counts were recorded for this clonotype. This chain connects TRBV12-3 or TRBV12-4 to TRBJ1-5; D remains ambiguous. The CDR3 runs 15 residues. V shed 2 bases and J shed 4 bases, with 12 bases lying between them. The CDR3 DNA sequence: TGTGCCAGCAGTTTATCATACAGACTAAATCAGCCCCAGCATTTT. Its protein product is CASSLSYRLNQPQHF.

The V and J genes are TRBV14 and TRBJ2-6; unclear D gene. CDR3 length equals 18 residues. Germline loops: CDR1 SGHDN, CDR2 FVKESK. Trimming took 0 bases from V and 0 from J, leaving 12 bases between them. This chain's CDR3 is CASSQDGTLRSGANVLTF. DNA of the CDR3: TGTGCCAGCAGCCAAGATGGCACCCTCCGCTCTGGGGCCAACGTCCTGACTTTC. Complete variable domain (other parts from reference TRBV14 and TRBJ2-6): EAGVTQFPSHSVIEKGQTVTLRCDPISGHDNLYWYRRVMGKEIKFLLHFVKESKQDESGMPNNRFLAERTGGTYSTLKVQPAELEDSGVYFCASSQDGTLRSGANVLTFGAGSRLTVL.

This clonotype was counted between two and nine times. The chain combines TRBV3-1 with TRBJ2-7, with 12 nucleotides matching TRBD2. V was pared by 0 bases and J by 7 bases, with 7 bases of the junction left unmatched. The CDR3 loop spans 16 amino acids. The germline gives CDR1 LGHDT, CDR2 YNNKEL (reference sequence). The CDR3 region is CASSQDTLAGGPEQYF. The DNA of the CDR3 is TGTGCCAGCAGCCAAGACACGCTAGCGGGAGGGCCTGAGCAGTACTTC.

About this clonotype itself: It may be a read error: a sequence one base away is much more abundant. The chain links TRBV5-1 to TRBJ2-5; unclear D gene. The CDR3 covers 13 residues. CDR1 and CDR2 (germline): SGHRS, YFSETQ. The CDR3 DNA reads TGCGCCAGCAGCGGGTTGGGCCAAGACACCCAGTACTTC. It is translated as CASSGLGQDTQYF. Based on the CDR3 plus reference TRBV5-1 and TRBJ2-5, the full variable domain is KAGVTQTPRYLIKTRGQQVTLSCSPISGHRSVSWYQQTPGQGLQFLFEYFSETQRNKGNFPGRFSGRQFSNSRSEMNVSTLELGDSALYLCASSGLGQDTQYFGPGTRLLVL.

This clonotype has only a few counts. This CDR3 reads CSASDSSYNEQFF. In DNA form, the CDR3 reads TGCAGTGCTAGCGATAGCTCCTACAATGAGCAGTTCTTC. The chain is built from TRBV20-1 and TRBJ2-1; D unclear. Trimming cost V 3 bases and J 0 bases, with 6 bases left between them. The CDR3 is 13 amino acids. CDR1 is DFQATT and CDR2 is SNEGSKA in the germline V gene (reference sequence).

The chain employs TRBV4-2 and TRBJ2-3, with TRBD1 matching 8 bases. J lost 3 bases, V lost 1 base, and 3 bases had no gene match. Germline CDR1 is LGHNA and CDR2 is YNFKEQ. CDR3 size: 15 residues. The CDR3 is CASSQGTGRTDTQYF. The CDR3 coding sequence is TGTGCCAGCAGCCAAGGGACAGGGCGAACAGATACGCAGTATTTT.

The J gene is TRBJ2-3, the V gene TRBV4-1; 13 nucleotides agree with TRBD2. Trimming removed 0 bases from V and 4 bases from J; junction bases left unmatched: 16. The CDR3 consists of 21 residues. Germline V gene lookup returns CDR1 MGHRA and CDR2 YSYEKL. CDR3 protein: CASSQDVGTSGTRPRADTQYF. The DNA for the CDR3 is TGCGCCAGCAGCCAAGATGTCGGGACTAGCGGGACCCGTCCAAGGGCAGATACGCAGTATTTT.

This clonotype was counted only a few times. The V call is TRBV6-5, the J call TRBJ2-7; 11 nucleotides agree with TRBD1. Germline CDR1 is MNHEY and CDR2 is SVGAGI. The CDR3 loop spans 15 amino acids. With 0 bases clipped from V and 4 bases from J, the junction kept 2 bases outside the gene matches. The CDR3 bases are TGTGCCAGCAGTTACTCGGGGACAGGGGGGTACGAGCAGTACTTC. Translation gives CASSYSGTGGYEQYF.

The V call is TRBV4-3, the J call TRBJ2-4; D not resolved. The length of the CDR3 is 16 residues. V shed 0 bases and J shed 1 base, with 10 bases lying between them. Germline CDR1 LGHNA, CDR2 YSLEER. The CDR3 region is CASSQEPWKAKNIQYF. In DNA form, the CDR3 reads TGCGCCAGCAGCCAAGAGCCATGGAAGGCCAAAAACATTCAGTACTTC.

This rearrangement joins TRBV15 to TRBJ2-3; 8 bases align to TRBD2. This CDR3 comprises 14 residues. V shed 7 bases, J shed 3 bases, and the junction held 6 bases outside the gene matches. Germline lookup yields CDR1 LNHNV and CDR2 YYDKDF (reference sequence). This CDR3 is CATTPSGLTDTQYF. The DNA for the CDR3 is TGTGCCACCACCCCTAGCGGGTTGACAGATACGCAGTATTTT.

The rearrangement joins TRBV18 to TRBJ2-5; 9 bases match TRBD1. The CDR3 covers 14 residues. V shed 6 bases, J shed 3 bases, and the junction held 5 bases outside the gene matches. Per germline, CDR1 KGHSH and CDR2 LQKENI. CDR3 bases: TGTGCCAGCTCGGACAGGGGAACAGAAGAGACCCAGTACTTC. Residues: CASSDRGTEETQYF.

This clonotype was detected ten times or more. The CDR3 sequence is CSARGLRTDEQFF. CDR3 DNA sequence: TGCAGTGCTAGGGGACTCAGGACAGATGAGCAGTTCTTC. The J gene is TRBJ2-1, the V gene TRBV20-1; perhaps D is TRBD1 or TRBD2 (6 bases each). V lost 3 bases to trimming and J lost 8 bases, with 14 bases between them. Germline loops: CDR1 DFQATT, CDR2 SNEGSKA (reference sequence). The CDR3 length is 13 residues.

In its sample, this clonotype was seen many times. The V call is TRBV20-1, the J call TRBJ2-7; tentative D call: TRBD2 (6 bases). CDR3 length equals 11 residues. CDR1 and CDR2 from the germline V gene are DFQATT and SNEGSKA (reference sequence). With 7 bases removed from V and 3 bases from J, the gap between germline ends came to 10 bases. The CDR3 protein is CSVRESYEQYF. CDR3 in DNA: TGCAGTGTCCGGGAGAGCTACGAGCAGTACTTC.

This clonotype was seen only a few times. The chain links TRBV13 to TRBJ2-7, with D tentatively TRBD2 (6 bases). Trimming cost V 4 bases and J 4 bases, with 14 bases left between them. The CDR3 has 14 residues. Germline V gene data show CDR1 as PRHDT and CDR2 as FYEKMQ (reference sequence). Here the CDR3 DNA reads TGTGCCAGCAGCTCCCCGGGGGACCGATACGAGCAGTACTTC. It specifies CASSSPGDRYEQYF.